Detailed here is one T cell receptor (beta chain). What it binds is unknown. The CDR3 consists of 17 residues. Germline V gene data show CDR1 as MDHEN and CDR2 as SYDVKM. V lost 1 base to trimming and J lost 5 bases; unmatched junction nucleotides: 14. This sample stems from a study of T cell repertoires in cytomegalovirus infection. Study details: Public TCR beta signatures provided an indication of both CMV infection and a matching HLA type. The study, taken as a whole, reports: In two of eight donors, the top clonotype was HLA-C-restricted CMV-specific.

TCRdb reanalysed the reads using MiXCR and keeps one entry per CDR3 protein. The profile shows 250,000 to 300,000 distinct CDR3 sequences, about a quarter of them singletons. The clonotype was recovered from a human donor in good health (CMV status not recorded). Some clones in this sample may be carry-over from other donors' samples. Material: PBMCs. The chain links TRBV28 to TRBJ2-7, with TRBD1 matching 7 bases. The chain's CDR3 is CASSLYKTGTVNHEQYF. CDR3 sequence (DNA): TGTGCCAGCAGTTTATACAAGACCGGGACAGTGAACCACGAGCAGTACTTC.